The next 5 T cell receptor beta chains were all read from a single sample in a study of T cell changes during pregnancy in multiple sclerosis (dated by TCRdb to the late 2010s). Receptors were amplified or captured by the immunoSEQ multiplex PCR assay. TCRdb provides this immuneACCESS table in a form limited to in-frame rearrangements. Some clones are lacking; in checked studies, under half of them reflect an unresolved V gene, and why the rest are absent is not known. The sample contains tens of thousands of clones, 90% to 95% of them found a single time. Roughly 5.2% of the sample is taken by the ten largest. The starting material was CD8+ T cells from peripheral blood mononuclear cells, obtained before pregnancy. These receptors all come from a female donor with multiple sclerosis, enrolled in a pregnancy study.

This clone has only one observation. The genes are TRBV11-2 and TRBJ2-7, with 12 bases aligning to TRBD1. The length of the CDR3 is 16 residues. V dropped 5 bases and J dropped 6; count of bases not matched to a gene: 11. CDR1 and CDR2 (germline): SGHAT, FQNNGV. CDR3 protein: CASSGLTGTGGGEQYF. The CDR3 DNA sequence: TGTGCCAGCAGCGGATTGACCGGGACAGGGGGCGGCGAGCAGTACTTC.

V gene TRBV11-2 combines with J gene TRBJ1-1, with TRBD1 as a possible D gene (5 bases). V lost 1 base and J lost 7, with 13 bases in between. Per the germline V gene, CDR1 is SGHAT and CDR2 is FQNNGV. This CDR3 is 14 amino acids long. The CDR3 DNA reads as TGTGCCAGCAGCTTAGCCCCCGGACATGTTGAAGCTTTCTTT. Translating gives CASSLAPGHVEAFF.

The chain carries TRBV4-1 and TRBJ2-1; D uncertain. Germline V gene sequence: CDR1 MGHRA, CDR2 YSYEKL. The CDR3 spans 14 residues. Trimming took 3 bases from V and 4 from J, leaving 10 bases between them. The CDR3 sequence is CASSQIDGYNEQFF. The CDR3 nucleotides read TGCGCCAGCAGCCAGATCGACGGGTACAATGAGCAGTTCTTC.

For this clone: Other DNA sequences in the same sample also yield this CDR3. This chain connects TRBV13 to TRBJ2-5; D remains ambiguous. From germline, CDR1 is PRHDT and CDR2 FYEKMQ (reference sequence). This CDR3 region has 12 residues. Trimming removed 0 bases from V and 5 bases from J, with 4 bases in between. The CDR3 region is CASSLGRETQYF. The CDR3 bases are TGTGCCAGCAGCTTAGGGAGGGAGACCCAGTACTTC.

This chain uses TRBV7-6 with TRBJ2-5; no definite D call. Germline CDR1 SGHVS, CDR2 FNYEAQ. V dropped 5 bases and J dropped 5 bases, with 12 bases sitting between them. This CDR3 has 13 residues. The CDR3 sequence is CASSPTRMETQYF. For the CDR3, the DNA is TGTGCCAGCAGCCCGACACGGATGGAGACCCAGTACTTC.